A single TCR beta chain is shown here with its context. Per the original methods: By means of reference gene primer amplification, nucleated cell counts were estimated. Data came from immunoSEQ multiplex PCR; TCRdb stores just in-frame clones and leaves some out. V and J calls and clone size are copied from that table; D and trimming were computed from the DNA. The repertoire holds around 130,000 clones, with around 76% as singletons. The CDR3 is made up of 18 amino acids. Germline V gene data show CDR1 as SNHLY and CDR2 as FYNNEI. Trimming removed 1 base at V and 0 bases at J, with 17 bases between. The source of the sample is a study of blood T cell repertoires in COVID-19. In the study overall: Researchers got acute and convalescent COVID-19 samples from the United States, Italy and Spain.

The rearrangement uses TRBV2 and TRBJ2-3; TRBD2 is a possible D gene (7 bases). The sample consisted of peripheral blood. This sequence was found in a human donor in a cohort sampled during active COVID-19. The DNA for the CDR3 is TGTGCCAGCAGTGAAGATAGGGGGGGGATACTTAGCACAGATACGCAGTATTTT. Its protein is CASSEDRGGILSTDTQYF. Looking up the rest from reference TRBV2 and TRBJ2-3 gives the full variable domain: EPEVTQTPSHQVTQMGQEVILRCVPISNHLYFYWYRQILGQKVEFLVSFYNNEISEKSEIFDDQFSVERPDGSNFTLKIRSTKLEDSAMYFCASSEDRGGILSTDTQYFGPGTRLTVL.